The present entry profiles one T cell receptor (beta chain) with its context. The antigen remains undetermined. This record belongs to a study of Ad26.COV2.S vaccination and SARS-CoV-2 variants. The CDR3 is made up of 15 amino acids. The V gene end was trimmed by 4 bases and the J gene end by 4 bases; junction bases not matched to a gene: 9. From germline, CDR1 is SGHDT and CDR2 YYEEEE. Study results and limitations: For non-spike TCRs, breadth in vaccine recipients resembled that in placebo recipients.

TCRdb keeps only in-frame clones here, not all; method: immunoSEQ multiplex PCR. The sample holds about 350,000 clones, about 90% seen once. This receptor was taken from a human donor who had recovered from COVID-19. V gene TRBV5-6 combines with J gene TRBJ1-1; 8 bases agree with TRBD1. Specimen: peripheral blood, collected after recovery from COVID-19. This CDR3 is CASSGWTGKRTEAFF. CDR3 sequence (DNA): TGTGCCAGCAGCGGCTGGACAGGGAAGCGCACTGAAGCTTTCTTT.